These 9 T cell receptor beta chains share one sample of origin, sequenced in a study of cytomegalovirus exposure and HLA in healthy donors. It was with 60 Vbeta and 13 Jbeta primers that the PCR ran. Produced via immunoSEQ multiplex PCR; TCRdb's table is partial and in-frame only. The repertoire holds about 260,000 clones, with roughly four fifths as singletons. Material for sequencing was PBMCs. All receptors come from a woman between 35 and 50 years old in good health and CMV-seropositive.

This clone is a singleton in its sample. J is TRBJ2-3 and V is TRBV2; D possibly corresponds to TRBD2 (6 bases). The CDR3 extends over 16 amino acids. V lost 2 bases and J 2 bases, leaving 14 bases between the germline ends. Germline-derived CDR1 and CDR2 are SNHLY and FYNNEI. The CDR3 DNA reads as TGTGCCAGCAGTGAATTCGCGGGACGATTCACAGATACGCAGTATTTT. Translating gives CASSEFAGRFTDTQYF.

J is TRBJ2-7 and V is TRBV13; TRBD1 agrees at 7 bases. The CDR3 extends over 16 amino acids. CDR1 is PRHDT, CDR2 FYEKMQ, per germline (reference sequence). The V gene end was trimmed by 1 base and the J gene end by 6 bases; junction bases not matched to a gene: 12. The CDR3 is CASSLARTAKGAEQYF. The CDR3 nucleotides are TGTGCCAGCAGCTTAGCTAGGACTGCAAAGGGGGCCGAGCAGTACTTC.

This rearrangement joins TRBV13 to TRBJ1-2; TRBD1 matches 8 bases. The V and J ends lost 3 bases and 1 base, in that order; junction bases with no gene match: 1. This CDR3 contains 14 residues. Germline-derived CDR1 and CDR2 are PRHDT and FYEKMQ (reference sequence). The CDR3 DNA is TGTGCCAGCAGCTTTACAGGGGGTAACTATGGCTACACCTTC. Translation gives CASSFTGGNYGYTF.

As DNA, the CDR3 is TGTGCCAGCAGCGTGGGGACAGAAACTAACTATGGCTACACCTTC. Protein sequence: CASSVGTETNYGYTF. This chain joins TRBV9 and TRBJ1-2, with TRBD1 identical over 7 bases. V lost 2 bases, J lost 0 bases, and 4 bases stayed unmatched. Germline V gene lookup returns CDR1 SGDLS and CDR2 YYNGEE. The length of the CDR3 is 15 residues.

The chain joins TRBV25-1 to TRBJ2-2; 9 nucleotides line up with TRBD1. The CDR3 is made up of 14 amino acids. Germline-derived CDR1 and CDR2 are MGHDK and SYGVNS. J was trimmed by 5 bases and V by 4 bases; bases with no gene match: 2. Here the CDR3 reads CASSVGTGTGELFF. CDR3 DNA sequence: TGTGCCAGCAGTGTAGGGACAGGGACCGGGGAGCTGTTTTTT.

The chain carries TRBV28 and TRBJ2-7, with 7 nucleotides matching TRBD2. The CDR3 is 17 residues long. Germline CDR1 reads MDHEN; CDR2 reads SYDVKM. V was pared by 7 bases and J by 5 bases, with 20 bases of the junction left unmatched. This CDR3 is CASTLGSGGSGRNEQYF. In DNA, the CDR3 is TGTGCCAGCACCCTGGGTTCCGGCGGGAGTGGAAGGAACGAGCAGTACTTC. The full variable domain, completed using reference TRBV28 and TRBJ2-7, is DVKVTQSSRYLVKRTGEKVFLECVQDMDHENMFWYRQDPGLGLRLIYFSYDVKMKEKGDIPEGYSVSREKKERFSLILESASTNQTSMYLCASTLGSGGSGRNEQYFGPGTRLTVT.

The chain has TRBV5-8 and TRBJ2-7; no clear D. Trimming pared 2 bases from V and 2 bases from J, leaving 11 bases between. CDR1 and CDR2 from the germline V gene are SGHTS and YDEGEE. The length of the CDR3 is 14 residues. The CDR3 loop reads CASSFEITAYEQYF. The CDR3 DNA reads TGTGCCAGCAGCTTCGAGATCACAGCCTACGAGCAGTACTTC.

The chain employs TRBV28 and TRBJ2-1; 10 bases fit TRBD1. Germline-derived CDR1 and CDR2 are MDHEN and SYDVKM. After removal of 6 bases from V and 3 bases from J, the junction contained 5 bases not matched to a gene. The CDR3 is 15 residues long. The CDR3 DNA reads TGTGCCAGCAGCCACCGGGACAGGGGCTACAATGAGCAGTTCTTC. It is translated as CASSHRDRGYNEQFF.

The gene calls are TRBV5-4 and TRBJ2-5; 7 nucleotides align to TRBD2. Trimming took 2 bases from V and 2 from J; bases not matched to a gene: 9. Germline V gene data show CDR1 as SGHNT and CDR2 as YYREEE (reference sequence). The CDR3 is 16 residues long. CDR3 coding DNA: TGTGCCAGCAGCTTAGGTGGGCTAGCGGTTCAAGAGACCCAGTACTTC. It encodes CASSLGGLAVQETQYF.